Following are 25 T cell receptor beta chains from one sample sequenced in a study of cytomegalovirus exposure and HLA in healthy donors. Profiled with immunoSEQ multiplex PCR; TCRdb holds only in-frame clones, not every one. The sample yields roughly 330,000 clones, roughly 87% seen once. Sequencing input: PBMCs. These receptors came from a woman aged 25-40 years in good health and CMV-seropositive.

This clone was detected once. The V and J genes are TRBV29-1 and TRBJ2-2, with D possibly called TRBD1 or TRBD2 (5 bases each). This CDR3 is built from 14 residues. V was trimmed by 4 bases and J by 1 base, leaving 10 bases between them. Germline V lookup: CDR1 SQVTM, CDR2 ANQGSEA. The CDR3 region has the DNA TGCAGCGTTGGGGACCGCAAGAACACCGGGGAGCTGTTTTTT. Its translation: CSVGDRKNTGELFF.

CDR3 sequence: CASSPGTGTRGANVLTF. In nucleotides, the CDR3 is TGTGCCAGCAGCCCGGGGACAGGGACGAGAGGGGCCAACGTCCTGACTTTC. The chain has TRBV5-8 and TRBJ2-6, with 9 bases lining up with TRBD1. Germline V gives CDR1 SGHTS, CDR2 YDEGEE. Unmatched junction bases numbered 9, after V lost 4 bases and J lost 4 bases. The CDR3 contains 17 residues. Full variable domain (rest looked up from reference TRBV5-8 and TRBJ2-6): EAGVTQSPTHLIKTRGQQATLRCSPISGHTSVYWYQQALGLGLQFLLWYDEGEERNRGNFPPRFSGRQFPNYSSELNVNALELEDSALYLCASSPGTGTRGANVLTFGAGSRLTVL.

This clone is a singleton in its sample. The chain has TRBV5-3 and TRBJ2-5; D remains unclear. TRBV5-3 qualifies as an ORF whose function is uncertain. This CDR3 comprises 11 residues. Trimming stripped 6 bases from V and 3 bases from J, with 6 bases between. The CDR3 region is CARKGKETQYF. CDR3 DNA: TGTGCCAGAAAAGGGAAAGAGACCCAGTACTTC.

The V call is TRBV7-9, the J call TRBJ2-7; D is unclear. The ends were cut back, 4 bases at V and 2 bases at J, with 15 bases in the middle. The CDR3 runs 15 residues. Looked up from germline, CDR1 is SEHNR and CDR2 is FQNEAQ (reference sequence). The CDR3 sequence is CASSSSLNPTYEQYF. CDR3 in DNA: TGTGCCAGCAGCTCGTCCCTAAACCCTACCTACGAGCAGTACTTC.

The rearrangement uses TRBV28 and TRBJ2-7; 7 positions agree with TRBD1. The CDR3 spans 14 residues. Germline V gene lookup returns CDR1 MDHEN and CDR2 SYDVKM. Germline trimming cut 2 bases from V and 3 bases from J; bases unmatched to any gene: 4. DNA of the CDR3: TGTGCCAGCAGTTTAATAGGGGGCGGCTACGAGCAGTACTTC. It translates to CASSLIGGGYEQYF.

This clone has only one observation. The J gene is TRBJ1-2, the V gene TRBV29-1, with 8 nucleotides matching TRBD1. V was clipped by 5 bases and J by 8 bases; unmatched bases: 10. The CDR3 length is 13 residues. Germline CDR1 reads SQVTM; CDR2 reads ANQGSEA. The CDR3 coding sequence is TGCAGCGTTAGGGACAGGTCCACCCTGGGCTACACCTTC. Its translation is CSVRDRSTLGYTF. The full variable domain, completed using reference TRBV29-1 and TRBJ1-2, is SAVISQKPSRDICQRGTSLTIQCQVDSQVTMMFWYRQQPGQSLTLIATANQGSEATYESGFVIDKFPISRPNLTFSTLTVSNMSPEDSSIYLCSVRDRSTLGYTFGSGTRLTVV.

V and J are TRBV6-5 and TRBJ2-7; 11 positions match TRBD2. V dropped 6 bases and J dropped 2; count of bases not matched to a gene: 6. Per the germline V gene, CDR1 is MNHEY and CDR2 is SVGAGI. The CDR3 is made up of 15 amino acids. The CDR3 here is CASRTHSGRAYEQYF. In nucleotides, the CDR3 is TGTGCCAGCAGAACCCATAGCGGGAGGGCCTACGAGCAGTACTTC.

This chain links TRBV4-1 with TRBJ2-5; D gene uncertain. The length of the CDR3 is 13 residues. V gave up 0 bases and J gave up 5 bases, with 7 bases separating them. Germline CDR1 and CDR2: MGHRA and YSYEKL. The CDR3 sequence is CASSQDMFETQYF. In DNA form, the CDR3 reads TGCGCCAGCAGCCAAGATATGTTTGAGACCCAGTACTTC.

This clone was picked up one time. The DNA for the CDR3 is TGTGCCAGCAGTGGGACTATATTGAACACCGGGGAGCTGTTTTTT. Translating gives CASSGTILNTGELFF. The rearrangement joins TRBV2 to TRBJ2-2; weak D call: TRBD2 (6 bases). V lost 4 bases and J lost 1, with 10 bases in between. Per germline, CDR1 SNHLY and CDR2 FYNNEI. The CDR3 extends over 15 amino acids.

In the case of this clone: Other DNA sequences in the sample encode the same CDR3. V and J are TRBV5-1 and TRBJ2-5, with 11 bases that match TRBD1. The CDR3 runs 16 residues. CDR1 is SGHRS, CDR2 YFSETQ, per germline. The trim removed 4 bases at V and 0 bases at J, leaving 5 bases unmatched. The CDR3 coding sequence is TGCGCCAGCAGCCCGGGGACAGGGGGGTACCAAGAGACCCAGTACTTC. Its protein product is CASSPGTGGYQETQYF.

The chain combines TRBV6-4 with TRBJ2-7; perhaps TRBD1 as D (5 bases). CDR1 is MRHNA and CDR2 is SNTAGT in the germline V gene. V was clipped by 10 bases and J by 3 bases, with 16 bases between them. The CDR3 is 13 amino acids. CDR3 residues: CAKTGPHVYEQYF. CDR3 DNA sequence: TGTGCCAAAACAGGACCCCATGTCTACGAGCAGTACTTC.

The V gene is TRBV19, the J gene TRBJ1-2; no firm D call. CDR1 is LNHDA, CDR2 SQIVND, per germline (reference sequence). V dropped 4 bases and J dropped 5 bases, with 11 bases sitting between them. The CDR3 consists of 13 residues. The CDR3 spells CASSTFGAYGYTF. CDR3 nucleotides: TGTGCCAGTAGTACATTCGGAGCGTATGGCTACACCTTC.

Regarding this clone: The sample contains more than one DNA sequence encoding this CDR3. The V call is TRBV30, the J call TRBJ1-4; tentatively, D is TRBD1 (5 bases). CDR3 length equals 14 residues. Germline V gene sequence: CDR1 GTSNPN, CDR2 SVGIG (reference sequence). Trimming pared 0 bases from V and 0 bases from J, leaving 5 bases between. The CDR3 DNA reads TGTGCCTGGAGTGTAGGGGCAACTAATGAAAAACTGTTTTTT. This gives the protein CAWSVGATNEKLFF.

The rearrangement joins TRBV6-1 to TRBJ2-3, with unresolved D. CDR3 length: 13 residues. CDR1 and CDR2 from the germline V gene are MNHNS and SASEGT. Deletions cut 7 bases from V and 8 bases from J, with 16 bases between. The CDR3 sequence is CASKDPSPGTQYF. CDR3 nucleotide sequence: TGTGCCAGCAAGGACCCTAGTCCGGGTACGCAGTATTTT.

The V call is TRBV7-2, the J call TRBJ2-5; TRBD2 is a possible D gene (5 bases). The CDR3 sequence is 13 residues long. Germline lookup yields CDR1 SGHTA and CDR2 FQGNSA. V shed 2 bases and J shed 7 bases, with 11 bases lying between them. CDR3 sequence: CASSLNPSGTQYF. The CDR3 nucleotides are TGTGCCAGCAGCTTAAACCCAAGCGGGACCCAGTACTTC.

Only a few counts were recorded for this clone. In nucleotides, the CDR3 is TGTGCCAGCAGCTTAGGACAGGGCTACACCTTC. Its translation is CASSLGQGYTF. The chain is built from TRBV7-9 and TRBJ1-2; maybe TRBD1 (5 bases). V was trimmed by 1 base and J by 8 bases, leaving 5 bases between them. Germline CDR1 and CDR2: SEHNR and FQNEAQ (reference sequence). This CDR3 spans 11 amino acids.

The V and J genes are TRBV5-1 and TRBJ2-2, with TRBD2 matching over 9 bases. Germline V gene lookup returns CDR1 SGHRS and CDR2 YFSETQ. The CDR3 consists of 17 residues. V lost 1 base, J lost 3 bases, and 7 bases stayed unmatched. This CDR3 reads CASSLLSGGIYTGELFF. CDR3 sequence (DNA): TGCGCCAGCAGCTTGCTTAGCGGGGGCATTTACACCGGGGAGCTGTTTTTT.

The rearrangement links TRBV19 to TRBJ2-5, with D possibly matching TRBD1 (5 bases). Germline V gene data show CDR1 as LNHDA and CDR2 as SQIVND (reference sequence). V shed 0 bases and J shed 3 bases, with 11 bases lying between them. This CDR3 has 15 amino acids. The CDR3 is CASSIDPGMEETQYF. Here the CDR3 DNA reads TGTGCCAGTAGTATAGATCCAGGGATGGAAGAGACCCAGTACTTC.

The J gene is TRBJ2-6, the V gene TRBV5-6, with TRBD1 matching 7 bases. This CDR3 has 13 residues. Germline CDR1 is SGHDT and CDR2 is YYEEEE. V shed 10 bases and J 0 bases; nucleotides not matched to a gene: 1. The DNA for the CDR3 is TGTGCCGGGGACAGCTCTGGGGCCAACGTCCTGACTTTC. Residues: CAGDSSGANVLTF.

This clone appeared once. The chain has TRBV27 and TRBJ1-2, with D tentatively TRBD1 (6 bases). The CDR3 spans 16 residues. V gave up 5 bases and J gave up 8 bases, with 24 bases separating them. The germline CDR1 and CDR2 sequences are MNHEY and SMNVEV (reference sequence). The CDR3 DNA reads TGTGCCAGCAGTAAAATACGAATACAGGGAGGGTTAGGCTACACCTTC. Translated, it gives CASSKIRIQGGLGYTF.

The rearrangement links TRBV11-3 to TRBJ2-3, with unresolved D. Trimming cost V 5 bases and J 4 bases, with 10 bases left between them. CDR1 and CDR2 from the germline V gene are SGHNT and YENEEA. CDR3 length: 13 residues. This CDR3 reads CASSPIDADTQYF. The CDR3, as DNA: TGTGCCAGCAGCCCCATAGATGCAGATACGCAGTATTTT. Complete variable domain (other parts from reference TRBV11-3 and TRBJ2-3): EAGVVQSPRYKIIEKKQPVAFWCNPISGHNTLYWYLQNLGQGPELLIRYENEEAVDDSQLPKDRFSAERLKGVDSTLKIQPAELGDSAVYLCASSPIDADTQYFGPGTRLTVL.

The gene calls are TRBV27 and TRBJ2-2, with a possible D match to TRBD2 (6 bases). V was clipped by 5 bases and J by 2 bases, with 18 bases between them. The CDR3 loop spans 17 amino acids. Germline lookup yields CDR1 MNHEY and CDR2 SMNVEV (reference sequence). CDR3 DNA: TGTGCCAGCAGTCGACGGGTAGTAGCGGTTAACACCGGGGAGCTGTTTTTT. It yields the protein CASSRRVVAVNTGELFF.

The V gene is TRBV5-6, the J gene TRBJ2-7; TRBD1 agrees at 9 bases. The length of the CDR3 is 12 residues. The germline gives CDR1 SGHDT, CDR2 YYEEEE. J lost 4 bases, V lost 9 bases, and 5 bases had no gene match. The CDR3 is CATGQGNYEQYF. CDR3 sequence (DNA): TGTGCCACCGGACAGGGGAATTACGAGCAGTACTTC.

The rearrangement uses TRBV5-1 and TRBJ1-2; TRBD1 matches 12 bases. With 0 bases clipped from V and 7 bases from J, the junction kept 7 bases outside the gene matches. This CDR3 region has 16 residues. Per germline, CDR1 SGHRS and CDR2 YFSETQ. The CDR3 region has the DNA TGCGCCAGCAGCTTGGGGGACAGGGGGCCCTTGAGTGGCTACACCTTC. Translated: CASSLGDRGPLSGYTF.

The chain has TRBV6-5 and TRBJ1-6; no firm D call. CDR1 and CDR2 from the germline V gene are MNHEY and SVGAGI. V lost 6 bases to trimming and J lost 9 bases, with 9 bases between them. The CDR3 is made up of 12 amino acids. The CDR3 is CASSMISSPLHF. The CDR3 DNA follows: TGTGCCAGCAGCATGATAAGTTCACCCCTCCACTTT.